A single sample gave rise to the 28 T cell receptor beta chains below, sequenced in a study of identifying expanded T cells in peripheral blood. TCRdb keeps only in-frame clones here, not all; method: immunoSEQ multiplex PCR. The sample has about 100,000 clones; around 90% are singletons. Sequencing was done on a sample of blood. The receptors originated from a person aged 18 to 70 in good health.

The chain joins TRBV6-5 to TRBJ1-2; 9 bases are shared with TRBD1. J gave up 7 bases and V 2 bases, and 11 bases lay outside the gene matches. Germline V CDR1 and CDR2: MNHEY, SVGAGI. There are 16 residues in the CDR3. CDR3 sequence: CASSYASRTGDSGYTF. DNA for the CDR3: TGTGCCAGCAGTTACGCCTCCCGGACAGGGGACTCTGGCTACACCTTC.

The chain recombines TRBV11-2 with TRBJ1-4; D gene ambiguous. Trimming stripped 2 bases from V and 8 bases from J, with 12 bases between. This CDR3 spans 14 amino acids. Germline loops: CDR1 SGHAT, CDR2 FQNNGV. The CDR3 here is CASSLSPDGEKLFF. CDR3 nucleotides: TGTGCCAGCAGCTTAAGTCCGGACGGGGAAAAACTGTTTTTT. Filled out from reference TRBV11-2 and TRBJ1-4, the complete variable domain reads EAGVAQSPRYKIIEKRQSVAFWCNPISGHATLYWYQQILGQGPKLLIQFQNNGVVDDSQLPKDRFSAERLKGVDSTLKIQPAKLEDSAVYLCASSLSPDGEKLFFGSGTQLSVL.

This clone was observed a single time. The rearrangement joins TRBV2 to TRBJ2-3; 9 bases are a match to TRBD2. The CDR3 extends over 15 amino acids. V trimming: 3 bases; J trimming: 12 bases; junction bases outside the gene matches: 13. The germline CDR1 and CDR2 sequences are SNHLY and FYNNEI. The CDR3 reads CASSESGGGASNQYF. CDR3 nucleotide sequence: TGTGCCAGCAGTGAGTCTGGCGGGGGGGCCTCTAACCAGTATTTT.

The chain links TRBV19 to TRBJ1-2, with D possibly TRBD1 on 6 matching bases. The CDR3 sequence is 12 residues long. Germline CDR1 LNHDA, CDR2 SQIVND (reference sequence). V lost 8 bases to trimming and J lost 4 bases, with 11 bases between them. CDR3 protein: CASAWGAYGYTF. CDR3 nucleotide sequence: TGTGCCAGTGCGTGGGGGGCCTATGGCTACACCTTC.

This chain connects TRBV6-5 to TRBJ1-6; D uncertain. The CDR3 contains 15 residues. V was pared by 3 bases and J by 4 bases, with 10 bases between. From germline, CDR1 is MNHEY and CDR2 SVGAGI. CDR3 bases: TGTGCCAGCAGTTATTTCGTGCCGTATAATTCACCCCTCCACTTT. Translating gives CASSYFVPYNSPLHF.

CDR3 protein: CASTVPGLAPLTQYF. For the CDR3, the DNA is TGTGCCAGCACCGTCCCGGGACTAGCCCCCCTCACGCAGTATTTT. The rearrangement joins TRBV2 to TRBJ2-3; TRBD2 matches at 9 bases. J was trimmed by 9 bases and V by 7 bases; bases with no gene match: 14. CDR1 is SNHLY and CDR2 is FYNNEI in the germline V gene. The CDR3 is 15 amino acids. The complete variable domain, with remaining parts taken from reference TRBV2 and TRBJ2-3, reads EPEVTQTPSHQVTQMGQEVILRCVPISNHLYFYWYRQILGQKVEFLVSFYNNEISEKSEIFDDQFSVERPDGSNFTLKIRSTKLEDSAMYFCASTVPGLAPLTQYFGPGTRLTVL.

The J gene is TRBJ2-1, the V gene TRBV4-2, with 7 nucleotides matching TRBD2. After removal of 0 bases from V and 0 bases from J, the junction contained 5 bases not matched to a gene. The CDR3 sequence is 17 residues long. Germline CDR1 LGHNA, CDR2 YNFKEQ. The CDR3 is CASSQEPGGSSYNEQFF. CDR3 in DNA: TGTGCCAGCAGCCAAGAACCGGGGGGTTCCTCCTACAATGAGCAGTTCTTC.

CDR3 amino acids: CSVVLPEALETQYF. DNA for the CDR3: TGCAGCGTTGTATTGCCGGAAGCGCTGGAGACCCAGTACTTC. J is TRBJ2-5 and V is TRBV29-1, with D unresolved. The germline V and J ends were trimmed by 4 bases and 5 bases, with 17 bases remaining between them. This CDR3 is built from 14 residues. From germline, CDR1 is SQVTM and CDR2 ANQGSEA.

This clone was seen a few times. The chain combines TRBV7-8 with TRBJ1-6; 7 bases map to TRBD1. The germline V gene has CDR1 SGHVS and CDR2 FQNEAQ. V lost 0 bases, J lost 9 bases, and 8 bases stayed unmatched. CDR3 length: 16 residues. The DNA of the CDR3 is TGTGCCAGCAGCTTAGCTGAACAGGGGCTGGGTTCACCCCTCCACTTT. Amino acids: CASSLAEQGLGSPLHF.

This clone has a handful of counts. The chain carries TRBV29-1 and TRBJ2-2, with no clear D. Germline V gene data show CDR1 as SQVTM and CDR2 as ANQGSEA. The CDR3 covers 10 residues. Between the trimmed V and J ends, which lost 5 bases and 3 bases, there was a span of 1 base. CDR3 amino acids: CSVYTGELFF. The DNA for the CDR3 is TGCAGCGTTTACACCGGGGAGCTGTTTTTT.

This chain joins TRBV4-2 and TRBJ1-6; the D is unclear. Germline lookup yields CDR1 LGHNA and CDR2 YNFKEQ. CDR3 length: 16 amino acids. Trimming stripped 2 bases from V and 5 bases from J, with 13 bases between. CDR3 bases: TGTGCCAGCAGCCAATTCCGACAAGGCAATAATTCACCCCTCCACTTT. Protein sequence: CASSQFRQGNNSPLHF.

The chain uses TRBV21-1 and TRBJ2-7; the table's D call TRBD1 went unverified against the DNA. TRBV21-1 is a known pseudogene. The CDR3 totals 15 residues. The CDR3 DNA reads as TGTGCCAGCACCACGCGTTACAGGGGGATGCACGAGCAGTACTTC. This translates into CASTTRYRGMHEQYF.

This clone was counted between two and nine times. This chain links TRBV28 with TRBJ2-6, with 11 positions matching TRBD1. This CDR3 contains 18 residues. V shed 6 bases and J 2 bases; nucleotides not matched to a gene: 9. Germline CDR1 reads MDHEN; CDR2 reads SYDVKM. CDR3 residues: CASSLSGQGVPGANVLTF. In DNA form, the CDR3 reads TGTGCCAGCAGCCTTTCGGGACAGGGGGTTCCTGGGGCCAACGTCCTGACTTTC.

The V gene is TRBV2, the J gene TRBJ1-3; no firm D call. CDR1 and CDR2 (germline): SNHLY, FYNNEI. Trimming removed 2 bases at V and 8 bases at J, with 16 bases between. There are 15 residues in the CDR3. CDR3 sequence: CASSEQVGSPDTIYF. In DNA, the CDR3 is TGTGCCAGCAGTGAACAAGTCGGGTCCCCAGACACCATATATTTT.

The CDR3 region is CASSPYYEQYF. The CDR3 nucleotides are TGTGCCAGCAGCCCCTACTACGAGCAGTACTTC. V gene TRBV5-8 combines with J gene TRBJ2-7; no definite D call. The CDR3 runs 11 residues. Germline CDR1 and CDR2: SGHTS and YDEGEE. Between the trimmed V and J ends, which lost 4 bases and 3 bases, there was a span of 5 bases. The full variable domain, rest sourced from reference TRBV5-8 and TRBJ2-7, is EAGVTQSPTHLIKTRGQQATLRCSPISGHTSVYWYQQALGLGLQFLLWYDEGEERNRGNFPPRFSGRQFPNYSSELNVNALELEDSALYLCASSPYYEQYFGPGTRLTVT.

This clone has just one count. This rearrangement joins TRBV5-4 to TRBJ1-2; 9 nucleotides align to TRBD1. The J segment lost 4 bases and the V segment lost 3 bases, leaving 16 bases of the junction unmatched. The CDR3 has 18 amino acids. Germline values: CDR1 SGHNT, CDR2 YYREEE (reference sequence). DNA for the CDR3: TGTGCCAGCAGCTCCCGGAGGACAGGGGAGTCGAAACGCTATGGCTACACCTTC. Its protein is CASSSRRTGESKRYGYTF. The full variable domain, its missing parts supplied by reference TRBV5-4 and TRBJ1-2, is ETGVTQSPTHLIKTRGQQVTLRCSSQSGHNTVSWYQQALGQGPQFIFQYYREEENGRGNFPPRFSGLQFPNYSSELNVNALELDDSALYLCASSSRRTGESKRYGYTFGSGTRLTVV.

This clone was seen just once. The V call is TRBV6-6, the J call TRBJ2-7; TRBD1 or TRBD2 may be the D gene (6 bases each). The germline gives CDR1 MNHNY, CDR2 SVGAGI (reference sequence). Trimming took off 7 bases at V and 6 bases at J, with 22 bases between the two ends. The CDR3 loop spans 15 amino acids. CDR3 sequence: CASTSRGRWVVEQYF. CDR3 DNA: TGTGCCAGCACCTCCCGGGGGCGGTGGGTGGTCGAGCAGTACTTC.

The rearrangement links TRBV6-1 to TRBJ1-2, with D possibly TRBD1 on 6 matching bases. Germline CDR1 and CDR2: MNHNS and SASEGT. This CDR3 comprises 14 residues. V was shortened by 2 bases and J by 5 bases, with 12 bases between the two germline ends. In DNA form, the CDR3 reads TGTGCCAGCAGTGAATCAGCAGGGGATTATGGCTACACCTTC. Translating it yields CASSESAGDYGYTF.

The V call is TRBV10-1, the J call TRBJ2-3; a weak D match, TRBD1 (6 bases). The CDR3 has 17 amino acids. V was shortened by 2 bases and J by 5 bases, with 20 bases between the two germline ends. Germline V gene sequence: CDR1 WNHNN, CDR2 SYGVQD (reference sequence). CDR3 nucleotides: TGCGCCAGCAGTGAGCTACAGGGAAGGAACGTTAGAGATACGCAGTATTTT. Protein sequence: CASSELQGRNVRDTQYF.

CDR3 residues: CASSQDWLGGKNIQYF. The CDR3 DNA reads as TGCGCCAGCAGCCAAGATTGGCTAGGGGGTAAAAACATTCAGTACTTC. The chain couples TRBV4-3 to TRBJ2-4; tentative D call: TRBD1 (6 bases). Trimming stripped 0 bases from V and 4 bases from J, with 13 bases between. The germline CDR1 and CDR2 sequences are LGHNA and YSLEER. The CDR3 length is 16 residues.

The table lists this clone with a few counts. The chain joins TRBV6-5 to TRBJ1-6; D is unclear. The CDR3 sequence is 12 residues long. The germline V and J ends were trimmed by 8 bases and 5 bases, with 7 bases remaining between them. CDR1 is MNHEY, CDR2 SVGAGI, per germline. The CDR3 sequence is CASATDNSPLHF. In nucleotides, the CDR3 is TGTGCCAGCGCTACCGATAATTCACCCCTCCACTTT.

The V call is TRBV7-7, the J call TRBJ1-3; 7 bases map to TRBD1. After removal of 4 bases from V and 6 bases from J, the junction contained 3 bases not matched to a gene. The CDR3 spans 13 residues. Germline lookup yields CDR1 SSHAT and CDR2 FNYEAQ (reference sequence). The CDR3 DNA sequence: TGTGCCAGCAGCTCTGGGACAGAAAACACCATATATTTT. Amino acid sequence: CASSSGTENTIYF.

The CDR3 sequence is CASSYLSRGSEAFF. DNA for the CDR3: TGTGCCAGCAGTTACCTCTCCAGGGGGTCTGAAGCTTTCTTT. The V call is TRBV6-5, the J call TRBJ1-1, with 7 positions matching TRBD1. With 2 bases clipped from V and 6 bases from J, the junction kept 6 bases outside the gene matches. The length of the CDR3 is 14 residues. CDR1 is MNHEY and CDR2 is SVGAGI in the germline V gene.

The genes are TRBV7-9 and TRBJ1-2, with D hard to call. Germline lookup yields CDR1 SEHNR and CDR2 FQNEAQ (reference sequence). V was shortened by 4 bases and J by 10 bases, with 16 bases between the two germline ends. The CDR3 is 13 amino acids. The CDR3 reads CASSSDPFNHYTF. CDR3 bases: TGTGCCAGCAGCTCCGACCCTTTCAACCACTACACCTTC. The full variable domain, with the rest looked up from reference TRBV7-9 and TRBJ1-2, is DTGVSQNPRHKITKRGQNVTFRCDPISEHNRLYWYRQTLGQGPEFLTYFQNEAQLEKSRLLSDRFSAERPKGSFSTLEIQRTEQGDSAMYLCASSSDPFNHYTFGSGTRLTVV.

The CDR3 nucleotides read TGTGCCAGCAGGGGGAACACTGAAGCTTTCTTT. Encoded protein: CASRGNTEAFF. The rearrangement links TRBV27 to TRBJ1-1; D uncertain. Looked up from germline, CDR1 is MNHEY and CDR2 is SMNVEV (reference sequence). The CDR3 has 11 amino acids. V lost 6 bases, J lost 1 base, and 3 bases lay in between.

This chain links TRBV2 with TRBJ1-5; TRBD1 is a possible D gene (6 bases). Trimming removed 4 bases at V and 4 bases at J, with 11 bases between. The germline CDR1 and CDR2 sequences are SNHLY and FYNNEI. CDR3 length: 14 amino acids. In DNA form, the CDR3 reads TGTGCCAGCAGTGCTCAGGGGAGGAATCAGCCCCAGCATTTT. This translates into CASSAQGRNQPQHF.

There are a few counts of this clone. The chain uses TRBV4-3 and TRBJ2-3; 11 bases are a match to TRBD2. CDR1 LGHNA and CDR2 YSLEER come from the germline V gene. CDR3 length equals 15 residues. Trimming removed 3 bases from V and 4 bases from J; junction bases left unmatched: 3. The CDR3 DNA sequence: TGCGCCAGCAGCCATAGCGGGGGGGCTGCAGATACGCAGTATTTT. Translating gives CASSHSGGAADTQYF.

This sequence joins TRBV15 and TRBJ2-5; 7 nucleotides agree with TRBD2. This CDR3 contains 14 residues. J gave up 5 bases and V 0 bases, and 3 bases lay outside the gene matches. Germline V lookup: CDR1 LNHNV, CDR2 YYDKDF (reference sequence). In nucleotides, the CDR3 is TGTGCCACCAGCAGAGATCTAGCGGCGGAGACCCAGTACTTC. This gives the protein CATSRDLAAETQYF.